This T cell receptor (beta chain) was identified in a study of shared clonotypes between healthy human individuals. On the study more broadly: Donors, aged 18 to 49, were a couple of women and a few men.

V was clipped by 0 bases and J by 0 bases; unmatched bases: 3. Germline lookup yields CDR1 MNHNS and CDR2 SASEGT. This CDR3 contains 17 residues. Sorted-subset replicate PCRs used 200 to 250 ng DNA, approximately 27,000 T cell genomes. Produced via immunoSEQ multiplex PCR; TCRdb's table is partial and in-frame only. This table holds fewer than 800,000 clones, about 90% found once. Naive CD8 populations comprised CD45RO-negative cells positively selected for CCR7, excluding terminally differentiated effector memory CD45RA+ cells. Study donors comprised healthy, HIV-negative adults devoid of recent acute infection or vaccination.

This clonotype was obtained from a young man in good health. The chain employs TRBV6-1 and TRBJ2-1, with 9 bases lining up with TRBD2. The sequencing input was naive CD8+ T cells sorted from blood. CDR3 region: CASSEALAGSSYNEQFF. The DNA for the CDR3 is TGTGCCAGCAGTGAAGCCCTAGCGGGGAGCTCCTACAATGAGCAGTTCTTC.